The TCR beta chain described here comes from a study of blood T cell repertoires in COVID-19. The germline V gene encodes CDR1 SGHNT and CDR2 YYREEE (reference sequence). The ends were cut back, 4 bases at V and 9 bases at J, with 17 bases in the middle. The CDR3 runs 14 residues. Source study methods: Reference gene primer amplification gave nucleated cell count estimates. Libraries were prepared by immunoSEQ multiplex PCR; TCRdb keeps only in-frame clonotypes and omits some of them. V, J and clone size are taken as reported in that table, and D and trimming were inferred from the DNA itself. The sample shows about 77,000 clones, around 76% of them seen only once.

The chain has TRBV5-4 and TRBJ2-1; weak D call: TRBD2 (6 bases). The specimen was peripheral blood. The clonotype comes from a man in his 70s with active or convalescent COVID-19. The CDR3, as DNA: TGTGCCAGCAGCCTTGGACACGGAGGGAGTGAGCAGTTCTTC. It codes for CASSLGHGGSEQFF.